The clone carrying this T cell receptor beta chain was counted only a few times. What it recognizes is unknown. The time point is: persistent/refractory GD, antithyroid drugs over 5 years with positive TRAb. The TCR library was made from RNA that had been extracted from PBMCs in TRIzol. Graves' disease diagnosis followed American Thyroid Association guidelines. In germline, CDR1 is SQVTM, CDR2 ANQGSEA. V was pared by 7 bases and J by 0 bases, with 10 bases between. CDR3 size: 13 residues. This entry is derived from a study of regulatory T cells in long-lasting Graves disease. Study as a whole: Over 5 years of antithyroid drugs plus positive TSH receptor antibodies defined persistent Graves' disease.

With iRepertoire HTBI primers and Arm-PCR of CDR3 regions, TCR beta libraries were built. TCRdb itself ran the multiplex PCR reads through MiXCR, one entry per CDR3 protein. The table includes roughly 500,000 distinct CDR3 sequences, roughly 20% detected once. Study-level points and caveats: Whereas new patients shared about 980 public clonotypes, persistent patients shared more, at 2,741.

Material: peripheral blood mononuclear cells (PBMCs), obtained when the disease was refractory, from a patient treated with antithyroid drugs. The TCR comes from a female donor with Graves disease. The chain employs TRBV29-1 and TRBJ2-4, with D uncertain. CDR3 residues: CSAQALAKNIQYF. In DNA, the CDR3 is TGCAGCGCCCAAGCCCTAGCCAAAAACATTCAGTACTTC.